This T cell receptor beta chain is drawn from a study of shared clonotypes between healthy human individuals (dated by TCRdb to the early 2020s). Turning to the overall study: The cohort comprised two women and three men aged 18 to 49 years. For each donor, CD4 naive and CD4 memory were each run on three plates, CD8 naive on two plates, and CD8 memory on one plate. Blood TCR repertoires of four to six healthy adults were deeply sequenced to estimate repertoire size and the extent of clonotype sharing between individuals. To increase sequencing depth and limit assay-specific biases, TCR repertoire library preparation and sequencing were carried out by different laboratories using diverse techniques. Per donor, leukapheresis produced somewhere between about 0.94 and 9.5 billion PBMCs. Paper-wide results and their limitations: Based on pairwise subsampling, the degree of clonotype sharing among donors was expected to be affected by sequencing depth. Across a few donors, roughly 5.1% of naive CD4, 3.5% of naive CD8, roughly 2.2% of memory CD4, and approximately 0.4% of memory CD8 clonotypes were shared. Estimated clonotype richness was generally larger for naive than for memory subsets. Compared with non-shared clonotypes, clonotypes shared by all four sorted-subset donors had higher generation probabilities. Because the study included only a small number of donors, the genetic and exposure-history diversity represented was limited. Even with the large sequencing depth, rarefaction of the sorted-subset datasets indicated that sequencing was incomplete. Only blood was sampled, and tissue TCR repertoires likely differ from those in blood.

The donors were healthy, HIV-negative adults with no recently reported acute infections or vaccinations. Only Caucasian adults living in Nashville, Tennessee, USA were represented among the donors. CD4+ T cells were enriched by magnetic negative selection; naive cells were then positively selected on CD45RA, and the negative fraction formed the memory subset. Blood was obtained by leukapheresis, after which PBMCs were separated by Ficoll-Histopaque density gradient centrifugation and cryopreserved in liquid nitrogen vapor phase. Analytical flow cytometry was used to check the purity and quantity of every magnetically sorted T cell population. Genomic DNA was isolated from each sorted fraction and quantified by UV absorbance on a Nanodrop 2000c. TCR CDR3 regions were amplified from genomic DNA by multiplex PCR using the deep immunoSEQ assay. For each cell subset, the extracted genomic DNA was distributed evenly across all wells of several immunoSEQ 96-well plates, and each plate served as one replicate. For sorted subsets, roughly 200 ng of genomic DNA, equivalent to around 30,000 T cell genomes, went into each replicate PCR. Purified libraries were measured with a Qubit 3.0 fluorometer, size-checked on a Bioanalyzer 2100, and measured again with the KAPA Library Quantification kit. A separate single-read 150-cycle Illumina NextSeq 550 flow cell was used to sequence each immunoSEQ 96-well plate. The original pipeline was this. Because the immunoSEQ output included only junctional sequences and no quality scores, the filtering could not be the same as the filtering used for full-length reads. To assign V/J genes and CDR3, sequences were annotated using PyIR, a Python wrapper for IgBLAST v1.9, with IMGT germline references. Reads were filtered out if the reads had weak V/J assignments (E-value above 1e-6), no CDR3, stop codons, out-of-frame junctions, or ambiguous translated residues. V3J clonotypes were defined as sequences sharing the same inferred V gene, J gene, and CDR3 amino acid sequence. To compute the percentage overlap between repertoires, the number of shared unique clonotypes was divided by the size of the smaller repertoire. Richness of each repertoire was evaluated using RTK rarefaction, the Chao1 estimator, and Recon v2.1 estimates of unobserved clonotypes. OLGA was used to compute generation probabilities for all TCRbeta clonotypes that the gDNA method yielded from a few donors. TCRdb re-hosts the immuneACCESS table, in-frame sequences only. Its copies lack some clones; in the studies checked, an unresolved V gene accounts for under half of them, and the cause for the rest is not known. V and J calls and clone size are as listed in that table; D and trimming were resolved from the DNA. The sample table records roughly 1,000,000 clones; around 78% of these occur just once. The ten largest clonotypes hold under 0.65% of the sample.

A note on this clone: This receptor's antigen is unknown. Within one base of it there is no much larger clone, and no base qualities were kept.

Reading the germline V gene gives CDR1 WSHSY and CDR2 SAAADI. The germline V end is reduced by 8 bases and the J end by 0 bases; junction bases left unmatched: 6. Including the terminal cysteine and phenylalanine, the CDR3 comprises 16 residues. The retained sequence is limited to the CDR3, 48 bases, with the frame set at the first base. Recombination connected TRBV10-2 to TRBJ2-1, with 11 bases aligning to TRBD2. The TCR sequence derives from a young man in good health. Some clones in this sample may be carry-over from other donors' samples. The sample was memory CD4+ T cells from PBMCs. The cell subset or site label of this sample denotes: CD45RA-negative fraction. The CDR3 amino acid sequence is: CASGGLAASSYNEQFF. The base sequence is TGCGCCAGCGGGGGACTAGCGGCCAGCTCCTACAATGAGCAGTTCTTC.